These 11 T cell receptor beta chains were sequenced from one sample in a study of blood T cell repertoires in COVID-19 (dated by TCRdb to 2020 to 2021). The method behind the library was the immunoSEQ multiplex PCR assay. The source is immuneACCESS, and TCRdb retained only in-frame sequences with V and J called. Part of the clones is not carried over; for the studies checked, unresolved V genes explain less than half of this, and the remainder is unexplained. Counted in this sample were just over 150,000 clones; 85% to 90% of them appeared once. Of the sample, about 16% is held by the ten largest clones. The material sequenced was peripheral blood. The receptors were sampled from a woman in her forties with acute or convalescent COVID-19.

The chain carries TRBV27 and TRBJ2-7, with 8 bases that match TRBD1. The CDR3 is made up of 14 amino acids. Germline lookup yields CDR1 MNHEY and CDR2 SMNVEV (reference sequence). V trimming: 3 bases; J trimming: 6 bases; junction bases outside the gene matches: 7. The CDR3: CASSFRDRIAEQYF. CDR3 nucleotide sequence: TGTGCCAGCAGTTTCCGGGACAGGATTGCCGAGCAGTACTTC.

This chain uses TRBV9 with TRBJ2-2, with no clear D. This CDR3 is built from 14 residues. V was clipped by 3 bases and J by 4 bases, with 10 bases between them. Germline CDR1 SGDLS, CDR2 YYNGEE. The CDR3 DNA reads TGTGCCAGCAGCGGACTTGTAAGCACCGGGGAGCTGTTTTTT. Translating gives CASSGLVSTGELFF.

The chain combines TRBV18 with TRBJ1-2, with 10 positions matching TRBD1. The germline CDR1 and CDR2 sequences are KGHSH and LQKENI. The CDR3 runs to 17 residues. J was trimmed by 3 bases and V by 5 bases; bases with no gene match: 12. CDR3 nucleotides: TGTGCCAGCTCAGCGACAGGGGGCGCTGGGATAGACTATGGCTACACCTTC. Translating it yields CASSATGGAGIDYGYTF.

This clone was seen only once. The gene calls are TRBV4-2 and TRBJ2-7; 9 bases line up with TRBD2. The CDR3 spans 17 residues. V trimming: 1 base; J trimming: 1 base; junction bases outside the gene matches: 8. The germline V gene has CDR1 LGHNA and CDR2 YNFKEQ. CDR3 loop: CASSQGLAETVSYEQYF. The CDR3 DNA reads as TGTGCCAGCAGCCAAGGACTAGCGGAAACCGTTTCCTACGAGCAGTACTTC.

The chain uses TRBV5-5 and TRBJ2-3; maybe TRBD2 (7 bases). Germline-derived CDR1 and CDR2 are SGHKS and YYEKEE (reference sequence). V was clipped by 0 bases and J by 5 bases, with 10 bases between them. This CDR3 has 14 residues. The CDR3 is CASSLAGGGDTQYF. The CDR3 DNA is TGTGCCAGCAGCTTGGCGGGGGGCGGAGATACGCAGTATTTT.

The chain employs TRBV29-1 and TRBJ2-1, with TRBD2 matching 7 bases. The CDR3 contains 12 residues. Per germline, CDR1 SQVTM and CDR2 ANQGSEA. The J segment lost 6 bases and the V segment lost 3 bases, leaving 2 bases of the junction unmatched. CDR3 region: CSVDGEGNEQFF. DNA of the CDR3: TGCAGCGTTGATGGGGAGGGCAATGAGCAGTTCTTC.

This clone was observed once. The CDR3 region has the DNA TGTGCCAGCAGCTCGACAGGGTTTGACACTGAAGCTTTCTTT. Protein: CASSSTGFDTEAFF. The chain joins TRBV7-3 to TRBJ1-1; the match to TRBD1 covers 7 bases. From germline, CDR1 is SGHTA and CDR2 FQGTGA. The CDR3 loop spans 14 amino acids. The trim removed 4 bases at V and 3 bases at J, leaving 5 bases unmatched.

This chain joins TRBV2 and TRBJ2-7; TRBD1 matches 7 bases. With V trimmed by 5 bases and J by 2 bases, 6 bases remained unmatched. CDR1 and CDR2 (germline): SNHLY, FYNNEI. The CDR3 is 14 residues long. CDR3 region: CASSIETGPYEQYF. The CDR3 bases are TGTGCCAGCAGTATAGAGACAGGGCCCTACGAGCAGTACTTC.

This rearrangement joins TRBV28 to TRBJ1-5; D call uncertain. The germline V gene encodes CDR1 MDHEN and CDR2 SYDVKM. The V gene lost 3 bases and the J gene lost 3 bases, with 12 bases spanning the gap. The CDR3 sequence is 15 residues long. This chain's CDR3 is CASSFSQVINQPQHF. CDR3 coding DNA: TGTGCCAGCAGTTTTTCTCAGGTGATCAATCAGCCCCAGCATTTT.

The chain joins TRBV5-1 to TRBJ1-2; no reliable D call. Germline V gives CDR1 SGHRS, CDR2 YFSETQ. The ends were cut back, 0 bases at V and 6 bases at J, with 9 bases in the middle. The CDR3 loop spans 13 amino acids. The CDR3 DNA is TGCGCCAGCAGCTTGGACAGCTTGGATGGCTACACCTTC. Translation: CASSLDSLDGYTF.

The rearrangement joins TRBV7-9 to TRBJ2-7, with D possibly being TRBD1 (6 bases). The CDR3 has 15 amino acids. Trimming shortened V by 1 base and J by 5 bases, and 15 bases separated the two germline ends. Germline V lookup: CDR1 SEHNR, CDR2 FQNEAQ (reference sequence). Here the CDR3 reads CASSLESQGLDEQYF. The CDR3 bases are TGTGCCAGCAGCTTAGAATCCCAGGGGCTTGACGAGCAGTACTTC.